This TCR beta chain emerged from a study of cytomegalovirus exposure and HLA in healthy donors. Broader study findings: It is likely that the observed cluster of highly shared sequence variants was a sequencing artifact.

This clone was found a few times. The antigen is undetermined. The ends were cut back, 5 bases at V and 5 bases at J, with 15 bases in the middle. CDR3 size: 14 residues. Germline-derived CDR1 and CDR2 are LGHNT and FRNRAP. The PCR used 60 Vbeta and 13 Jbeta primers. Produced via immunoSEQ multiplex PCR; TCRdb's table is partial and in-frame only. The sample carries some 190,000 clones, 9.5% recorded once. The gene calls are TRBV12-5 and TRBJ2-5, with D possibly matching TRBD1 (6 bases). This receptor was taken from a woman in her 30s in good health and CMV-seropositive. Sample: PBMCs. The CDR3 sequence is CASGLTGSVETQYF. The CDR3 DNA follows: TGTGCTAGTGGTCTGACAGGCTCTGTGGAGACCCAGTACTTC.